The subject of this entry is one T cell receptor beta chain. This entry belongs to a study of blood T cell repertoires in COVID-19. Study overall: T cells, B-cell-depleted T cells, or PBMCs provided the cDNA or gDNA that served as material.

Between the trimmed V and J ends, which lost 6 bases and 7 bases, there was a span of 6 bases. Germline CDR1 MNHNY, CDR2 SVGAGI (reference sequence). CDR3 size: 11 residues. The method was immunoSEQ multiplex PCR; TCRdb's version includes in-frame clones alone and lacks a portion of them. The sample carries over 90,000 clones, approximately 89% recorded once. This sequence was found in a woman aged 80 or over in a cohort sampled during active COVID-19. This chain uses TRBV6-6 with TRBJ1-4; D is undetermined. Sequencing was carried out using peripheral blood. The CDR3 loop is CASRTLEKLFF. The CDR3 nucleotides read TGTGCCAGCAGGACACTTGAAAAACTGTTTTTT.